These T cell receptor beta chains were read from a single sample in a study of T cell responses to AZD1222 COVID-19 vaccine. Method: immunoSEQ multiplex PCR; TCRdb's copy keeps in-frame clones and lacks some. The sample holds about 150,000 clones, approximately 85% seen once. The sequencing here drew on peripheral blood, taken 28 days after the second dose of the MenACWY control vaccine. All receptors come from an adult who received the MenACWY meningococcal vaccine as a control. Both conserved end residues are part of each CDR3. Fields, in order: CDR3 protein, V gene, J gene.

CSVFRTDLSGYTF,TRBV29-1,TRBJ1-2
CASSNGTPDTGELFF,TRBV19,TRBJ2-2
CAILKTGGKDTEAFF,TRBV10-3,TRBJ1-1
CASSRGQSNEKLFF,TRBV16,TRBJ1-4
CASILEVDTEAFF,TRBV2,TRBJ1-1
CAWKDSGNQPQHF,TRBV30,TRBJ1-5
CASSLGGARSLDTQYF,TRBV7-3,TRBJ2-3
CAWSARRNTEAFF,TRBV30,TRBJ1-1
CASSIQNTIYF,TRBV5-8,TRBJ1-3
CASSLAMADTGELFF,TRBV5-1,TRBJ2-2
CASSPLRNTEAFF,TRBV9,TRBJ1-1
CASHTGIYGYTF,TRBV19,TRBJ1-2
CASSSPWTGSYPGANVLTF,TRBV27,TRBJ2-6
CAWSVKGSAGEQYF,TRBV30,TRBJ2-7
CAISESGGRNQPQHF,TRBV10-3,TRBJ1-5
CASSLRTGYPGANVLTF,TRBV14,TRBJ2-6
CASSQGPNSPLHF,TRBV9,TRBJ1-6
CASSLAPGYTEAFF,TRBV5-1,TRBJ1-1